These T cell receptor beta chains were read from a single sample in a study of cytomegalovirus exposure and HLA in healthy donors. Clones were sequenced by immunoSEQ multiplex PCR, and TCRdb holds only the in-frame ones, with some missing. The profile shows 150,000 to 200,000 clones, roughly 86% of them singletons. The sample consisted of PBMCs. These receptors were collected from a man aged 25 to 40 in good health and CMV-seropositive. Both conserved end residues are part of each CDR3.

>14|TRBV6-6|TRBJ1-1
CASSYGGGNTEAFF
>14|TRBV7-2|TRBJ1-2
CASSTTGGHYGYTF
>11|TRBV30|TRBJ2-1
CAWSVSGEQFF
>13|TRBV6-5|TRBJ2-7
CASSYLGGYEQYF
>14|TRBV30|TRBJ2-7
CAWTGLAGVYEQYF
>13|TRBV27|TRBJ2-7
CASRADTAYEQYF
>13|TRBV2|TRBJ1-5
CASSAEENQPQHF
>14|TRBV5-5|TRBJ1-2
CASSLGQGFYGYTF
>15|TRBV28|TRBJ1-2
CASSRAGTGDGGYTF
>14|TRBV15|TRBJ2-1
CATSRASAYNEQFF
>15|TRBV2|TRBJ2-3
CASSIRDLMGDTQYF
>14|TRBV6-6|TRBJ1-6
CASRLQGNNSPLHF
>15|TRBV6-1|TRBJ2-5
CASSGATGTQETQYF
>13|TRBV13|TRBJ2-2
CASSLNRAGELFF
>17|TRBV18|TRBJ1-1
CASSPFSSGQAFTEAFF
>14|TRBV4-3|TRBJ1-3
CASSPSLIGNTIYF
>15|TRBV4-1|TRBJ2-1
CASSSGLAGAFEQFF
>14|TRBV18|TRBJ2-7
CASSPPGQGYEQYF
>14|TRBV5-1|TRBJ2-3
CASSGGQGTDTQYF
>15|TRBV11-2|TRBJ2-7
CASSLPVLDSYEQYF
>14|TRBV6-5|TRBJ2-2
CASKGPLRTGELFF
>15|TRBV29-1|TRBJ2-1
CSVVYWEISYNEQFF
>13|TRBV30|TRBJ1-5
CAWSTGRDQPQHF
>17|TRBV7-9|TRBJ1-2
CASSFSGSRGRYYGYTF
>20|TRBV18|TRBJ2-3
CASSSLRAGNHKQLPDTQYF
>14|TRBV6-5|TRBJ2-7
CASSSGRHSYEQYF
>13|TRBV11-2|TRBJ2-2
CASSGQNTGELFF
>15|TRBV5-1|TRBJ2-6
CASSLEGTGANVLTF
>11|TRBV20-1|TRBJ1-1
CSAKGQGSSFF
>15|TRBV7-2|TRBJ2-3
CASSSGTSSTDTQYF
>17|TRBV28|TRBJ1-5
CASSFPGGGDSNQPQHF
>13|TRBV6-5|TRBJ2-7
CASTDDISHEQYF
>13|TRBV6-5|TRBJ2-1
CASSLDRVNEQFF
>16|TRBV4-1|TRBJ2-7
CASSQDLAGARGEQYF
>16|TRBV11-3|TRBJ2-7
CASSLGDRTGGYEQYF
>17|TRBV27|TRBJ2-5
CASSSWGLAEGGETQYF
>13|TRBV29-1|TRBJ2-3
CSVETVSTDTQYF
>16|TRBV18|TRBJ1-6
CASSPRQGVDNSPLHF
>15|TRBV6-5|TRBJ2-2
CASSRRDLNTGELFF
>15|TRBV4-3|TRBJ2-5
CASSQGELPQETQYF